The 19 T cell receptor beta chains reported below all come from one sample, sequenced in a study of T cells in women clearing cervical HPV infection. The method was immunoSEQ multiplex PCR; TCRdb's version includes in-frame clones alone and lacks a portion of them. The sample yields about 30,000 clones, of which the top ten take up roughly 3.4%. What was sequenced was blood buffy coat. These receptors all stem from a woman aged 18 to 75 with a cervical HPV16 infection that either progressed to CIN3+ or cleared (not recorded which).

For this clone: From the germline J gene comes the end of the CDR3, since the read stops 3 residues before it. The chain uses TRBV7-8 and TRBJ2-7, with TRBD1 matching over 7 bases. CDR1 is SGHVS, CDR2 FQNEAQ, per germline. The CDR3 extends over 13 amino acids. J lost 0 bases, V lost 4 bases, and 0 bases had no gene match. The sequenced CDR3 bases are TGTGCCAGCAGCTGGGACAGCTCCTACGAG. Its protein product is CASSWDSSYE. The complete CDR3 protein is CASSWDSSYEQYF.

CDR3: CASSLAGGGETQYF. The sequenced part of the CDR3 DNA is TGTGCCAGCAGCTTAGCAGGGGGGGGAGAGACC. V is TRBV7-2 and J is TRBJ2-5; tentative D call: TRBD2 (7 bases). The sequence runs out 3 residues before the end of the CDR3; the remainder is reconstructed from the germline J gene. Trimming cost V 0 bases and J 4 bases, with 9 bases left between them. Germline V lookup: CDR1 SGHTA, CDR2 FQGNSA. This CDR3 region has 14 residues.

To note about this clone: Germline and junction disagree at one end, which may indicate a read error. The CDR3 end falls 3 residues outside the read, so it is completed with the germline J gene. The chain has TRBV2 and TRBJ1-2; D is unresolved. Per germline, CDR1 SNHLY and CDR2 FYNNEI. The CDR3 consists of 14 residues. CDR3 in amino acids: CASGETVGRVGYTF. The CDR3 bases that were read are TGTGCCAGCGGTGAAACAGTAGGAAGAGTGGGC.

The sequenced part of the CDR3 DNA is TGTGCCACCACGGGACTGACGAACACCGGGGAG. Amino acid sequence: CATTGLTNTGE. The CDR3 reads in full as CATTGLTNTGELFF. This chain connects TRBV19 to TRBJ2-2, with D possibly matching TRBD2 (6 bases). The observed sequence ends 3 residues before the CDR3 terminus, with the missing tail filled in from the germline J gene. Trimming left V 10 bases short and J 0 bases short, with 12 bases between. The CDR3 is 14 amino acids. The germline V gene has CDR1 LNHDA and CDR2 SQIVND (reference sequence). Filled out from reference TRBV19 and TRBJ2-2, the complete variable domain reads DGGITQSPKYLFRKEGQNVTLSCEQNLNHDAMYWYRQDPGQGLRLIYYSQIVNDFQKGDIAEGYSVSREKKESFPLTVTSAQKNPTAFYLCATTGLTNTGELFFGEGSRLTVL.

To note about this clone: The read finishes 3 residues shy of the CDR3 end, and the germline J gene is used to complete it. V is TRBV29-1 and J is TRBJ1-2; no reliable D call. Germline CDR1 is SQVTM and CDR2 is ANQGSEA. The germline V and J ends were trimmed by 2 bases and 6 bases, with 16 bases remaining between them. This CDR3 contains 14 residues. The CDR3 sequence: CSVEQVNIGDGYTF. The CDR3 bases that were read are TGCAGCGTTGAACAGGTTAATATCGGCGATGGC. Complete variable domain (other parts from reference TRBV29-1 and TRBJ1-2): SAVISQKPSRDICQRGTSLTIQCQVDSQVTMMFWYRQQPGQSLTLIATANQGSEATYESGFVIDKFPISRPNLTFSTLTVSNMSPEDSSIYLCSVEQVNIGDGYTFGSGTRLTVV.

As concerns this clone: Sequencing ends 3 residues short of the CDR3 end; the germline J gene provides the rest. The chain uses TRBV19 and TRBJ2-1; D not certain. The CDR3 is 13 residues long. Trimming pared 9 bases from V and 1 base from J, leaving 10 bases between. Germline-derived CDR1 and CDR2 are LNHDA and SQIVND (reference sequence). This CDR3 reads CASAVRSYNEQFF. The DNA read from the CDR3 is TGTGCCAGCGCCGTAAGGTCCTACAATGAG.

With regard to this clone: The observed sequence ends 3 residues before the CDR3 terminus, with the missing tail filled in from the germline J gene. V and J are TRBV13 and TRBJ2-3; D not resolved. Trimming took off 1 base at V and 4 bases at J, with 3 bases between the two ends. Germline V gene lookup returns CDR1 PRHDT and CDR2 FYEKMQ (reference sequence). The CDR3 sequence is 12 residues long. Incomplete CDR3 DNA: TGTGCCAGCAGCTTAGAGGCAGATACG. Encoded protein: CASSLEADT. Given in full, the CDR3 is CASSLEADTQYF.

Turning to this clone: The sequenced fragment ends 3 residues before the CDR3 boundary, so the rest is inferred from the germline J gene. The chain carries TRBV19 and TRBJ2-1; 9 positions agree with TRBD2. The CDR3 extends over 15 amino acids. Germline-derived CDR1 and CDR2 are LNHDA and SQIVND (reference sequence). The V gene end was trimmed by 3 bases and the J gene end by 5 bases; junction bases not matched to a gene: 5. The part of the CDR3 DNA that was read is TGTGCCAGTAGTATCCGGCTAGCGGGGCACAATGAG. Amino acids: CASSIRLAGHNE. The complete CDR3 protein is CASSIRLAGHNEQFF.

Remarks on this clone: The read terminates 3 residues ahead of where the CDR3 ends, so the germline J gene completes it. V usage is TRBV2 and J usage is TRBJ2-7, with a tentative D call TRBD1 (5 bases). Germline lookup yields CDR1 SNHLY and CDR2 FYNNEI. Trimming took off 4 bases at V and 1 base at J, with 17 bases between the two ends. The CDR3 totals 16 residues. The covered CDR3 bases are TGTGCCAGCAGTGGAGACCGCGACAGTACATCCTACGAG. Amino acid sequence: CASSGDRDSTSYE. The complete CDR3 sequence is CASSGDRDSTSYEQYF.

A remark on this clone: The read is 3 residues too short to cover the CDR3 end, so that end is filled in from the germline J gene. The chain is built from TRBV19 and TRBJ1-1; D possibly corresponds to TRBD1 (6 bases). Trimming pared 5 bases from V and 5 bases from J, leaving 21 bases between. Germline CDR1 is LNHDA and CDR2 is SQIVND (reference sequence). The CDR3 length is 16 residues. Incomplete CDR3 DNA: TGTGCCAGTAGTCGAGCAGGGGCAGTGATTGAAACTGAA. Translating gives CASSRAGAVIETE. The full CDR3 reads CASSRAGAVIETEAFF.

Details on this clone: The read is 3 residues too short to cover the CDR3 end, so that end is filled in from the germline J gene. V and J are TRBV6-1 and TRBJ2-5, with D unresolved. Trimming took off 3 bases at V and 5 bases at J, with 10 bases between the two ends. The CDR3 consists of 13 residues. Germline CDR1 is MNHNS and CDR2 is SASEGT. The CDR3 sequence: CASSDRPRETQYF. Partial CDR3 DNA: TGTGCCAGCAGTGACCGACCCAGGGAGACC.

As concerns this clone: The DNA ends 3 residues before the CDR3 does, and the rest of the CDR3 is filled in from the germline J gene. The chain combines TRBV7-2 with TRBJ2-7; 11 bases agree with TRBD1. This CDR3 has 15 residues. Losses at the gene ends were 5 bases for V and 1 base for J; bases not matched to a gene: 4. The germline CDR1 and CDR2 sequences are SGHTA and FQGNSA. The CDR3 DNA, read in part, is TGTGCCAGCAGCATGGACAGGGGGCTTTCCTACGAG. Protein product: CASSMDRGLSYE. The full CDR3 protein is CASSMDRGLSYEQYF. Full variable domain (remainder filled in from reference TRBV7-2 and TRBJ2-7): GAGVSQSPSNKVTEKGKDVELRCDPISGHTALYWYRQSLGQGLEFLIYFQGNSAPDKSGLPSDRFSAERTGGSVSTLTIQRTQQEDSAVYLCASSMDRGLSYEQYFGPGTRLTVT.

A word on this clone: Read data end 3 residues before the CDR3 end; the end is taken from the germline J gene. The rearrangement joins TRBV28 to TRBJ2-5; weak D call: TRBD1 (6 bases). In germline, CDR1 is MDHEN, CDR2 SYDVKM. Between the trimmed V and J ends, which lost 3 bases and 3 bases, there was a span of 8 bases. The CDR3 covers 13 residues. CDR3 residues: CASSLDSKETQYF. CDR3 DNA (partial): TGTGCCAGCAGTTTGGACAGTAAAGAGACC. Filled out from reference TRBV28 and TRBJ2-5, the complete variable domain reads DVKVTQSSRYLVKRTGEKVFLECVQDMDHENMFWYRQDPGLGLRLIYFSYDVKMKEKGDIPEGYSVSREKKERFSLILESASTNQTSMYLCASSLDSKETQYFGPGTRLLVL.

Note on this clone: Read data end 3 residues before the CDR3 end; the end is taken from the germline J gene. This rearrangement joins TRBV9 to TRBJ2-4, with D tentatively TRBD1 (8 bases). The CDR3 is made up of 14 amino acids. Germline V gene lookup returns CDR1 SGDLS and CDR2 YYNGEE. The V end was cut by 2 bases, the J end by 8 bases, with 14 bases between. The covered CDR3 bases are TGTGCCAGCAGCGTTGACAGGGGAGGGGACATT. Translation: CASSVDRGGDI. The whole CDR3 protein reads CASSVDRGGDIQYF.

With regard to this clone: The read ends 3 residues before the CDR3 terminus; that terminus is restored from the germline J gene. The rearrangement uses TRBV5-4 and TRBJ2-3, with 8 bases aligning to TRBD2. The ends lost 4 bases at V and 1 base at J; junction bases unmatched: 5. Germline V gene sequence: CDR1 SGHNT, CDR2 YYREEE (reference sequence). The CDR3 loop spans 15 amino acids. The part of the CDR3 DNA that was read is TGTGCCAGCAGCGAGCTTAGCGGGGGCACAGATACG. Its translation: CASSELSGGTDT. The whole CDR3 protein is CASSELSGGTDTQYF.

Notes on this clone: The CDR3 is cut off 3 residues early in the read; its end comes from the germline J gene. This chain connects TRBV6-2 or TRBV6-3 to TRBJ2-1, with TRBD2 matching over 9 bases. V trimming: 4 bases; J trimming: 9 bases; junction bases outside the gene matches: 1. This CDR3 has 12 amino acids. Germline values: CDR1 MNHEY, CDR2 SVGEGT. The covered CDR3 bases are TGTGCCAGCAGTTTGGGACTAGCTGAG. Translating it yields CASSLGLAE. The CDR3 in full is CASSLGLAEQFF.

Points on this clone: The observed sequence ends 3 residues before the CDR3 terminus, with the missing tail filled in from the germline J gene. The J gene is TRBJ2-1, the V gene TRBV5-1, with 8 bases lining up with TRBD2. Per the germline V gene, CDR1 is SGHRS and CDR2 is YFSETQ. The V and J ends lost 4 bases and 6 bases, in that order; junction bases with no gene match: 12. The CDR3 length is 16 residues. The CDR3 is CASSPITSGSINEQFF. Incomplete CDR3 DNA: TGCGCCAGCAGCCCGATAACGAGCGGGAGCATCAATGAG.

Remarks on this clone: The sequence runs out 3 residues before the end of the CDR3; the remainder is reconstructed from the germline J gene. The chain couples TRBV19 to TRBJ2-5, with 7 bases that match TRBD1. The CDR3 sequence is 15 residues long. V was pared by 3 bases and J by 5 bases, with 9 bases of the junction left unmatched. Germline V gives CDR1 LNHDA, CDR2 SQIVND (reference sequence). The CDR3 reads CASSMTTGRAETQYF. The CDR3 DNA, read in part, is TGTGCCAGTAGTATGACGACAGGGCGTGCGGAGACC.

With respect to this clone: The observed sequence ends 3 residues before the CDR3 terminus, with the missing tail filled in from the germline J gene. The V call is TRBV19, the J call TRBJ2-3, with a possible D match to TRBD1 (5 bases). CDR3 length: 15 amino acids. Germline lookup yields CDR1 LNHDA and CDR2 SQIVND (reference sequence). CDR3 amino acids: CASSLPAGQNQPQYF. The DNA read from the CDR3 is TGTGCCAGTAGTCTCCCGGCAGGGCAAAATCAGCCG.